This T cell receptor beta chain emerged from a study of Graves' ophthalmopathy and Graves' hyperthyroidism (dated by TCRdb to between 2017 and 2018). Study-level background: Peripheral blood samples were taken at the time of initial diagnosis, before any treatment was given. Following sample collection, hyperthyroidism patients were given methimazole at a starting dose of 30 mg daily, and ophthalmopathy patients were given high-dose intravenous methylprednisolone. In total, around 140 blood samples were TCR-sequenced: fewer than 50 ophthalmopathy, under 85 hyperthyroidism and some 17 hyperthyroidism-to-ophthalmopathy patients. In more than five hyperthyroidism patients, the T-cell repertoires found in thyroid tissue were compared with those found in blood. For independent validation, a separate cohort was made up of approximately 18 hyperthyroidism patients plus 17 patients who later progressed from hyperthyroidism to ophthalmopathy. To explore V-J signatures that separate ophthalmopathy from hyperthyroidism, a discovery set of approximately 100 patients was enrolled, consisting of about 45 with ophthalmopathy and approximately 60 with stable hyperthyroidism. The study used TCR beta repertoire signatures to distinguish Graves' ophthalmopathy from Graves' hyperthyroidism and to predict progression to ophthalmopathy. The research as a whole found: In validation, the model predicted ophthalmopathy progression with about 71% sensitivity and approximately 72% specificity; eleven to twelve predicted patients were CT-confirmed with GO in a median of about 6.1 months. Ophthalmopathy was separated from stable hyperthyroidism by the 13-signature model with just under 90% sensitivity and roughly 82% specificity in cross-validation and with 80%/75% in the test set. No statistical method was used to set the sample size in advance, and the investigators knew which group each participant was assigned to. Among expanded thyroid clonotypes with frequency above 0.001, most also showed up in blood, which suggests that blood repertoires may reflect the thyroid immune response.

V gives up 6 bases and J gives up 0 bases, and the segment between their germline ends measures 14 bases. CDR1 and CDR2 were assigned from the germline V gene as SNHLY and FYNNEI. The CDR3, from cysteine to phenylalanine, totals 16 residues. Only CDR3 DNA is held: 48 bases, read in frame from base 1. Ophthalmopathy patients had moderately to severely active disease, Clinical Activity Score of at least 3, NOSPECS grade of at least 4, and disease duration under 3 months. Patients with other autoimmune diseases, uncontrolled infections, pregnancy or lactation were excluded from the study. Diagnosis was based on clinical symptoms, serum thyroxine, TRAb, thyroid ultrasound and orbital computed tomography. Using Ficoll-Paque density gradient centrifugation, PBMCs were isolated from about 10 ml of fresh peripheral blood. Total RNA was extracted using Trizol reagent, and RNA quality was checked on an Agilent 2100 Bioanalyzer.

Concerning this clonotype: The antigen this receptor binds is unknown. No base quality information exists; no much larger clone differs at one position.

For repertoire sequencing, TCR beta CDR3 regions were amplified from RNA transcripts. HTBI primers and the Qiagen OneStep RT-PCR kit were used in a first-round RT-PCR, which was followed by a second-round multiplex PCR, size selection and purification. Libraries were sequenced paired-end with 100 bp reads on an Illumina HiSeq2000. Per the source publication's procedure: SOAPnuke was used to process the reads, throwing out any read that had adapters, had uncalled bases, had a mean Phred below 15, or lacked an exact constant-primer or identifier match. COPE v1.2.5 was used to merge high-quality paired reads. Clonotypes were defined as unique nucleotide sequences and were aligned to IMGT TRB V, D and J references using MiTCR v1.1. The analysis was limited to V-J combinations with a frequency above 0.0001, which together covered 99% to 99.2% of the repertoires. For each V-J combination, a TCR clonal expansion and chaos score was defined as the ratio of F50 clonal expansion to chaos observed in the TCRdist matrix. Welch's t-statistics and random forest were used to narrow the features down to approximately 13 V-J combinations, which were then fed into a naive Bayes classifier. The similarity between thyroid and blood repertoires was quantified using the Morisita-Horn index. Clones were called with MiXCR by TCRdb after fastp trimmed the public reads at Q25, and only in-frame beta chains were retained. One record per CDR3 amino acid sequence lists the most common genes and DNA. The V and J calls follow TCRdb's processing rather than the paper's. This sample is represented by 650,000 to 900,000 distinct CDR3 sequences; approximately 40% of them were singletons. The top ten hold about 40% of the sample.

This receptor was taken from an adult man with Graves' ophthalmopathy. What was sequenced was peripheral blood. The chain is assembled from TRBV2 and TRBJ2-2; the D element might be TRBD1 or TRBD2, as each aligns at 5 bases. The CDR3 region reads CASRGDGGANTGELFF. In nucleotide form, the sequence is TGTGCCAGCAGGGGGGATGGGGGAGCGAACACCGGGGAGCTGTTTTTT.